This T cell receptor (beta chain) was found in a study of T cell responses to AZD1222 COVID-19 vaccine. Broader study findings: Repertoire sampling happened only post peak T cell response. Receipt of two AZD1222 doses was followed by a rise in Spike-specific TCR breadth and depth. A mostly white British donor set with more females was recruited, and clonal diversity was possibly underestimated. Recipients of AZD1222 seropositive at baseline numbered only five or six.

Here immunoSEQ multiplex PCR was the method, and the copy in TCRdb shows in-frame clones only, minus some. This sample has around 130,000 clones; approximately 91% occur once, and the top ten carry less than 2%. Trimming took off 4 bases at V and 4 bases at J, with 8 bases between the two ends. The CDR3 runs 13 residues. CDR1 is LNHDA, CDR2 SQIVND, per germline (reference sequence). This clone was observed a single time. Its antigen is undetermined. This TCR was sampled from an adult who received the AZD1222 COVID-19 vaccine. The sequenced sample was peripheral blood, obtained 28 days after the second AZD1222 dose. The V gene is TRBV19, the J gene TRBJ1-5; D is ambiguous. The CDR3 loop reads CASSTLGNQPQHF. CDR3 DNA: TGTGCCAGTAGTACCTTGGGGAATCAGCCCCAGCATTTT.